A selection of T cell receptor beta chains follows, all from one sample in a study of T cells in narcolepsy. This table comes from immunoSEQ multiplex PCR, and its TCRdb copy is limited to in-frame clones, with some not included. The table lists 20,000 to 30,000 clones, about four fifths of them singletons. The sequenced sample consisted of memory (CD45RA-) CD4+ T cells from blood. The receptors come from a human donor in good health. The CDR3 runs from the conserved cysteine through the conserved F or W. D genes are given only for firm matches. Clone size, where shown, is once, few, many, or a class for clones that have expanded.

d_gene,v_gene,abundance,j_gene,CDR3nt,CDR3aa
NA,TRBV7-9,few,TRBJ2-7,TGTGCCAGCAGCTTAGCAGTGTCCTACGAGCAGTACTTC,CASSLAVSYEQYF
TRBD2,TRBV30,NA,TRBJ2-1,TGTGCCTGGAATGTCCAGCGGGGGTTCAATGAGCAGTTCTTC,CAWNVQRGFNEQFF
NA,TRBV7-2,NA,TRBJ2-7,TGTGCCAGCAGCTCTACCGGGACTGGGCTCTACGGGCAGTACTTC,CASSSTGTGLYGQYF
NA,TRBV27,NA,TRBJ2-1,TGTGCCAGCAGTTTAGCAGGGTATATTGGCAATGAGCAGTTCTTC,CASSLAGYIGNEQFF
NA,TRBV19,NA,TRBJ1-5,TGTGCCAGTAGTATAAGGGAAAGCAATCAGCCCCAGCATTTT,CASSIRESNQPQHF
NA,TRBV30,NA,TRBJ1-5,TGTGCCTGGAGTGTGGGGAGGAGCAATCAGCCCCAGCATTTT,CAWSVGRSNQPQHF
NA,TRBV19,NA,TRBJ2-5,TGTGCCAGTAGTATAGAGGGAGCGGCCCGAGGGGGAGAGACCCAGTACTTC,CASSIEGAARGGETQYF
TRBD1,TRBV19,NA,TRBJ2-7,TGTGCCAGTAGTGTCAGACAGGGTTCCTACGAGCAGTACTTC,CASSVRQGSYEQYF
NA,TRBV6-5,NA,TRBJ1-4,TGTGCCAGCAGTGGGAGGGAAAAACTGTTTTTT,CASSGREKLFF
NA,TRBV19,NA,TRBJ1-5,TGTGCCAGTAGCCTCAGCCCCGACGGTCATCAGCCCCAGCATTTT,CASSLSPDGHQPQHF
NA,TRBV6-4,NA,TRBJ2-3,TGTGCCAGCAGTGACCGACGCACAGATACGCAGTATTTT,CASSDRRTDTQYF
NA,TRBV6-5,NA,TRBJ2-2,TGTGCCAGCAGTTCGCACACCTTCACCGGGGAGCTGTTTTTT,CASSSHTFTGELFF
TRBD1,TRBV30,NA,TRBJ1-1,TGTGCCTGGAGTAGAGGACAGGGGAACACTGAAGCTTTCTTT,CAWSRGQGNTEAFF
NA,TRBV30,NA,TRBJ2-7,TGTGCCTGGAGTGTAAGGGGTAGCGGAGCCTACGAGCAGTACTTC,CAWSVRGSGAYEQYF
TRBD2,TRBV19,NA,TRBJ2-7,TGTGCCAGTAGTGCGGGAGGGGAGTACGAGCAGTACTTC,CASSAGGEYEQYF
TRBD1,TRBV30,few,TRBJ2-1,TGTGCCTGGAAACAGGGGTTGGCTGAGCAGTTCTTC,CAWKQGLAEQFF
NA,TRBV5-6,NA,TRBJ1-2,TGTGCCAGCAGCTTTCAGGGGAGCGACTATGGCTACACCTTC,CASSFQGSDYGYTF
TRBD2,TRBV2,NA,TRBJ2-3,TGTGCCAGCAGTGAGAGGGCGGGGGGGCGAGATACGCAGTATTTT,CASSERAGGRDTQYF
NA,TRBV6-6,once,TRBJ1-5,TGTGCCAGCAGTTATAGGGGTAGCAATCAGCCCCAGCATTTT,CASSYRGSNQPQHF
TRBD1,TRBV7-9,few,TRBJ1-1,TGTGCCAGCAGCTCAACAATCCAGGGGGCGTACACTGAAGCTTTCTTT,CASSSTIQGAYTEAFF
TRBD1,TRBV30,few,TRBJ1-1,TGTGCCTGGACCCGGGACAGGGGAATGCCTGAAGCTTTCTTT,CAWTRDRGMPEAFF
NA,TRBV30,once,TRBJ1-5,TGTGCCTGGAGTGCCGGCAACAGGTATCAGCCCCAGCATTTT,CAWSAGNRYQPQHF
TRBD1,TRBV10-3,NA,TRBJ2-7,TGTGCCATCAATTCAGCCGGGACAGGGTCCTACGAGCAGTACTTC,CAINSAGTGSYEQYF
TRBD2,TRBV13,NA,TRBJ2-7,TGTGCCAGCAGCCTTACTAGCGGGCCCCTCTCCTACGAGCAGTACTTC,CASSLTSGPLSYEQYF
TRBD1,TRBV18,once,TRBJ2-7,TGTGCCAGCTCACCGCGGCCAGGGGGCTGGGAGCAGTACTTC,CASSPRPGGWEQYF
NA,TRBV9,NA,TRBJ2-2,TGTGCCAGCAGCGTAGTGGACACCGGGGAGCTGTTTTTT,CASSVVDTGELFF
TRBD1,TRBV7-6,NA,TRBJ1-3,TGTGCCAGTGAGCTCTGGACAGGGGGCAACACCATATATTTT,CASELWTGGNTIYF
NA,TRBV2,NA,TRBJ2-1,TGTGCCAGCAGTGCACCCCTCCACTCCGAGCAGTTCTTC,CASSAPLHSEQFF
NA,TRBV6-6,NA,TRBJ2-2,TGTGCCAGCAGGGGGGCCGGGGAGCTGTTTTTT,CASRGAGELFF
NA,TRBV5-1,NA,TRBJ2-7,TGCGCCAGCAGCTTGGCGACAGGGGAGGGCTACGAGCAGTACTTC,CASSLATGEGYEQYF
NA,TRBV7-2,NA,TRBJ1-5,TGTGCCAGCAGCTTTCTAGCTAGCAATCAGCCCCAGCATTTT,CASSFLASNQPQHF
TRBD2,TRBV28,few,TRBJ2-5,TGTGCCAGCAGTTTAGCGGGAGCAGGGGAGACCCAGTACTTC,CASSLAGAGETQYF
NA,TRBV4-1,NA,TRBJ2-7,TGCGCCAGCAGCCAAGGGATCTCCTACGAGCAGTACTTC,CASSQGISYEQYF
NA,TRBV30,NA,TRBJ2-1,TGTGCCTTGAAGGGACCGGAAGAAGGGCAGTTCTTC,CALKGPEEGQFF
NA,TRBV5-1,NA,TRBJ1-1,TGCGCCAGCAGCTCCCTGGCGGGGGGGTATTTGAACACTGAAGCTTTCTTT,CASSSLAGGYLNTEAFF
NA,TRBV6-1,NA,TRBJ2-7,TGTGCCAGCAGTGAAGTGCAGGCGGGCGAGCAGTACTTC,CASSEVQAGEQYF
NA,TRBV7-9,NA,TRBJ1-5,TGTGCCAGCAGCTTAGCCGTGGGGCAAGGGAGCAATCAGCCCCAGCATTTT,CASSLAVGQGSNQPQHF
TRBD2,TRBV4-2,NA,TRBJ2-1,TGTGCCAGCAGCTACATAGGACCTAGCGGGGGGGCCACGAGGAATGAGCAGTTCTTC,CASSYIGPSGGATRNEQFF
TRBD1,TRBV7-8,once,TRBJ1-4,TGTGCCAGCAGCCGGGACAGGCCCGCCGGTAATGAAAAACTGTTTTTT,CASSRDRPAGNEKLFF
NA,TRBV6-6,NA,TRBJ2-5,TGTGCCAGCAGGCAGCCCAGCTTGGGTCAAGAGACCCAGTACTTC,CASRQPSLGQETQYF
TRBD1,TRBV6-6,NA,TRBJ2-3,TGTGCCAGCAGGAGCCTCGGGACAGCCGACACAGATACGCAGTATTTT,CASRSLGTADTDTQYF
TRBD2,TRBV7-8,NA,TRBJ2-7,TGTGCCAGCAGCCCCAGACTAGCGGGGGGGCCCTCTGACTACGAGCAGTACTTC,CASSPRLAGGPSDYEQYF
TRBD1,TRBV5-1,NA,TRBJ2-3,TGCGCCAGCAGCTTCCTGCAGGGGGCTGGCACAGATACGCAGTATTTT,CASSFLQGAGTDTQYF
NA,TRBV19,few,TRBJ1-5,TGTGCCAGTAGTATTATGCTGTCACAGGGCCAGCCCCAGCATTTT,CASSIMLSQGQPQHF
NA,TRBV19,once,TRBJ2-5,TGTGCCAGTAGTATAGGAGGGGAACAGACCCAGTACTTC,CASSIGGEQTQYF
TRBD2,TRBV28,NA,TRBJ2-5,TGTGCCAGCAGCTCACCGGGACTAGCGGGAGTTTGGGCCCAGTACTTC,CASSSPGLAGVWAQYF
NA,TRBV7-9,NA,TRBJ2-4,TGTGCCAGCAGCCTTCGGACCATAAACATTCAGTACTTC,CASSLRTINIQYF
TRBD2,TRBV10-3,once,TRBJ2-1,TGTGCCATCACTGACAGCGGGGGGACGTACAATGAGCAGTTCTTC,CAITDSGGTYNEQFF
NA,TRBV5-1,NA,TRBJ1-2,TGCGCCAGCAGCTACAGTCTTCGGGGCGGGCTCTCTGGCTACACCTTC,CASSYSLRGGLSGYTF
TRBD1,TRBV6-5,NA,TRBJ2-7,TGTGCCAGCAGCCACGACAGGGGAGCCTACGAGCAGTACTTC,CASSHDRGAYEQYF
NA,TRBV11-3,NA,TRBJ2-5,TGTGCCAGCAGCCAGGGAAGGGGGGAAGAGACCCAGTACTTC,CASSQGRGEETQYF
NA,TRBV28,few,TRBJ2-3,TGTGCCAGCAGTTCCCATTCCTGGACAGACACAGATACGCAGTATTTT,CASSSHSWTDTDTQYF
TRBD1,TRBV6-1,NA,TRBJ2-7,TGTGCCAGCAGTTCCTTGGGACAGGGACACTACGAGCAGTACTTC,CASSSLGQGHYEQYF
NA,TRBV6-4,NA,TRBJ2-1,TGTGCCAGCAGTGACTGGGAAGAAGGCAATGAGCAGTTCTTC,CASSDWEEGNEQFF
TRBD2,TRBV14,NA,TRBJ2-1,TGTGCCAGCAGCCAAGCACTAGCGGGAGGTTACTTGCAGTTCTTC,CASSQALAGGYLQFF
NA,TRBV9,NA,TRBJ2-6,TGTGCCAGCAGCCCCATGCCCCCCCCGTCTGGGGCCAACGTCCTGACTTTC,CASSPMPPPSGANVLTF
TRBD1,TRBV28,few,TRBJ1-1,TGTGCCAGCAGTAAGACAGGGGCGTGGGGCACTGAAGCTTTCTTT,CASSKTGAWGTEAFF
TRBD1,TRBV19,NA,TRBJ2-2,TGTGCCAGTAGTACCGGGACAGGGTTATCCCCGAACACCGGGGAGCTGTTTTTT,CASSTGTGLSPNTGELFF
NA,TRBV2,few,TRBJ1-5,TGTGCCAGCAGTGACATGGTTTCCAGCTTTAGCAATCAGCCCCAGCATTTT,CASSDMVSSFSNQPQHF
NA,TRBV2,medium-sized,TRBJ1-4,TGTGCCAGCAGTGGGCTGGGCGGCAGATTCTGGAAACTGTTTTTT,CASSGLGGRFWKLFF